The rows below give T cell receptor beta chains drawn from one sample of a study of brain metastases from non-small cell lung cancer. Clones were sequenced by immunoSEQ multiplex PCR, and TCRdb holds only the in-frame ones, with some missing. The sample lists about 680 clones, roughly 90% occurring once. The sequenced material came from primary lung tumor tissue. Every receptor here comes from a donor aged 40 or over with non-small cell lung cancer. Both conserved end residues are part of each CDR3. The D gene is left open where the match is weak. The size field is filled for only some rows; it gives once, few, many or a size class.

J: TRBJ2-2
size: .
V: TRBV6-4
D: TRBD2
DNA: TGTGCCAGCAGTGTAGCGGGAGGGACCGGGGAGCTGTTTTTT
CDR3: CASSVAGGTGELFF

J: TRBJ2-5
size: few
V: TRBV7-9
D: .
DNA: TGTGCCAGCAGCTTAGACCCCGCAGAGACCCAGTACTTC
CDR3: CASSLDPAETQYF

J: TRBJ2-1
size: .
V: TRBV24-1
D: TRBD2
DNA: TGTGCCCCCGGTGGGCGGGGGGGGCCGGCTGAGCAGTTCTTC
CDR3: CAPGGRGGPAEQFF

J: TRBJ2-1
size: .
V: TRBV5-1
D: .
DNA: TGCGCCAGCAGCTTGAGCGGAAGCAATGAGCAGTTCTTC
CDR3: CASSLSGSNEQFF

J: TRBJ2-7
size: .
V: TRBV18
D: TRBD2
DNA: TGTGCCAGCTCGTACGCCGGGACTAGCGGACCTAGTTCCTACGAGCAGTACTTC
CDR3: CASSYAGTSGPSSYEQYF

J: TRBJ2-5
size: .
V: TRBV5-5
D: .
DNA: TGTGCCAGCAGCTTGTGGAGGGCGGCAAGAGAGACCCAGTACTTC
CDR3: CASSLWRAARETQYF

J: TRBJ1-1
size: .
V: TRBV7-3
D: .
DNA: TGTGCCAGCAGCTCGTACAGGGTCGGTACGCCGACTGAAGCTTTCTTT
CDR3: CASSSYRVGTPTEAFF

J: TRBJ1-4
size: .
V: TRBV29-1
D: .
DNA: TGCAGCGTTGAAGATAGGGGGGGCGAAAATGAAAAACTGTTTTTT
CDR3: CSVEDRGGENEKLFF

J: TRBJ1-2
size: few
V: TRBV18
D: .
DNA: TGTGCCAGCTCACCGCTCCCCACCCCGGAGCACTATGGCTACACCTTC
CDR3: CASSPLPTPEHYGYTF

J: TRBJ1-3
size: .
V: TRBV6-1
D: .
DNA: TGTGCCAGCAGTGAGGTCGCGGGGGGAAACACCATATATTTT
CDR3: CASSEVAGGNTIYF

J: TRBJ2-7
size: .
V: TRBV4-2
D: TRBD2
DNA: TGTGCCAGCAGCCAAGAGCCCCATCGTGCGGGGGGCGCCTACGAGCAGTACTTC
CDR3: CASSQEPHRAGGAYEQYF

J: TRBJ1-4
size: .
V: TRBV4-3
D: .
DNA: TGCGCCAGCAGCCCTTCCGGGACCTCGGGACAAGGCAATGAAAAACTGTTTTTT
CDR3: CASSPSGTSGQGNEKLFF

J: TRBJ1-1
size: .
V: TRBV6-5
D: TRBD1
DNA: TGTGCCAGCAGTCAGGACAGGGTTACTGAAGCTTTCTTT
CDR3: CASSQDRVTEAFF

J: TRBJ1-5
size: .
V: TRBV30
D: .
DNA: TGTGCCTGGAGTCCTACAGGGCGGCAGCCCCAGCATTTT
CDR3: CAWSPTGRQPQHF

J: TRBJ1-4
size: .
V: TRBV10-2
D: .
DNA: TGCGCCAGCAGTGAGTCCCAGGGACTTGCAACTAATGAAAAACTGTTTTTT
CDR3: CASSESQGLATNEKLFF

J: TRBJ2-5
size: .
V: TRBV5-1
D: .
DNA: TGCGCCAGCAGCCGGGACGGAGAGACCCAGTACTTC
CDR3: CASSRDGETQYF

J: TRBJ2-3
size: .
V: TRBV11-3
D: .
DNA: TGTGCCAGCTCTGTCACAGATACGCAGTATTTT
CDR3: CASSVTDTQYF

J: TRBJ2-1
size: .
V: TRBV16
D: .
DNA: TGTGCCAGCAGCCAATCCTTTAACAATGAGCAGTTCTTC
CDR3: CASSQSFNNEQFF

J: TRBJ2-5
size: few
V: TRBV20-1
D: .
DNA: TGCAGTGCTTCCCAAGAGACCCAGTACTTC
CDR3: CSASQETQYF

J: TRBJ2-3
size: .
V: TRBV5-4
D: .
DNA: TGTGCCAGCAGCGGACGCGGCGAGGATACGCAGTATTTT
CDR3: CASSGRGEDTQYF

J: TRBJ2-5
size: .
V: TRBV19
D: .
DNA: TGTGCCAGTAGTATGATGGGAGAGACCCAGTACTTC
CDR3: CASSMMGETQYF

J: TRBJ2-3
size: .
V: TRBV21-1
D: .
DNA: TGTGCCAGCAGCAAAGATTCGGAGGGGCCGGCAGATACGCAGTATTTT
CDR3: CASSKDSEGPADTQYF

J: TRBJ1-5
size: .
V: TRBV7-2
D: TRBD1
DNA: TGTGCCAGCAGCTTATTCGGGACAGGGGGAAATCAGCCCCAGCATTTT
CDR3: CASSLFGTGGNQPQHF

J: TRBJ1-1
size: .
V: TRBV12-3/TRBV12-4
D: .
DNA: TGTGCCAGCAGTTTGTCAGGGCCCACTGAAGCTTTCTTT
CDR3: CASSLSGPTEAFF

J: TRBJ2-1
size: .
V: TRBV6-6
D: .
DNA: TGTGCCAGCAGTTGGGCTGAAAATGAGCAGTTCTTC
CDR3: CASSWAENEQFF

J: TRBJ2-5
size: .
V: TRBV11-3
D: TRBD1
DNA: TGTGCCAGCAGCTCCGGGACAGGGGTCCAAGAGACCCAGTACTTC
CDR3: CASSSGTGVQETQYF

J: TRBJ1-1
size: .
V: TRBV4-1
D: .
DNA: TGCGCCAGCAGCCAAGTGGGTAACACTGAAGCTTTCTTT
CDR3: CASSQVGNTEAFF

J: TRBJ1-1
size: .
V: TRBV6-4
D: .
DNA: TGTGCCAGCAGTGACGGTCCAGGGACCACTGAAGCTTTCTTT
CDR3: CASSDGPGTTEAFF

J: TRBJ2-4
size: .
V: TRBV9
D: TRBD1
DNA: TGTGCCAGCAGCTCGCCCACGGGGACAGGAGAAGCCAAAAACATTCAGTACTTC
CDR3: CASSSPTGTGEAKNIQYF

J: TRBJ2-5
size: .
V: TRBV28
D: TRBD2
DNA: TGTGCCAGCAGTTTTCGAGCCCTAGCGGGGGGCCGCGAGACCCAGTACTTC
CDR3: CASSFRALAGGRETQYF

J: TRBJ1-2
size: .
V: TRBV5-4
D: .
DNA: TGTGCCAGCAGCACCCACGGACGTGCTAACTATGGCTACACCTTC
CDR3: CASSTHGRANYGYTF

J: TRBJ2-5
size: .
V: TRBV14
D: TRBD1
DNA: TGTGCCAGCAGCCGCCACCATACGGGACAGCCTTTAATTATGCGAGAGACCCAGTACTTC
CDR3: CASSRHHTGQPLIMRETQYF

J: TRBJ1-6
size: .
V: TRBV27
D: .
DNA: TGTGCCAGCAGTTTCACCCGGAATTCACCCCTCCATTTT
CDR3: CASSFTRNSPLHF

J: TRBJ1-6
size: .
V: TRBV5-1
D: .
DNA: TGCGCCAGCAGCCTGTCGTCCTATAATTCACCCCTCCACTTT
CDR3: CASSLSSYNSPLHF

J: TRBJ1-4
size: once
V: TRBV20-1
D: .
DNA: TGCAGTGCTAGTGCCACAACTAATGAAAAACTGTTTTTT
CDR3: CSASATTNEKLFF

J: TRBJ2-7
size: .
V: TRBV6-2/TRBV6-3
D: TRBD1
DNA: TGTGCCAGCAGTCCAGGGGGCGACCCCTACGAGCAGTACTTC
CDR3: CASSPGGDPYEQYF

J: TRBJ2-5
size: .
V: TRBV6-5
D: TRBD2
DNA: TGTGCCAGCGCCTACCAAGCGGGAGCCCAAGAGACCCAGTACTTC
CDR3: CASAYQAGAQETQYF

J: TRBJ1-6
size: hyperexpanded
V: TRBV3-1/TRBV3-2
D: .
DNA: TGTGCCAGCAGCCAAGATGAGGCCTTCCTCCACTTT
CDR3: CASSQDEAFLHF

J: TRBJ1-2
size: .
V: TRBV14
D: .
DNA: TGTGCCAGCAGCCAGCCCGGGATCCATGGCTACACCTTC
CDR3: CASSQPGIHGYTF

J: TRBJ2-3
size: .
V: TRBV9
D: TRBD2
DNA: TGTGCCAGCAGCGTTAGTGGCGGGGGGGGAAGGGATACGCAGTATTTT
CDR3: CASSVSGGGGRDTQYF

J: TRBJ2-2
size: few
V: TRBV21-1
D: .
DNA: TGTGCCAGCAGCAAAGTTTCGGCCGGGACAGAAAACACCGGGGAGCTGTTTTTT
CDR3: CASSKVSAGTENTGELFF

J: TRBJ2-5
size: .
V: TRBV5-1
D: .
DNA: TGCGCCAGCAGCTTCTCGTCGAGCATGGAGACCCAGTACTTC
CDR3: CASSFSSSMETQYF